This TCR beta chain was sequenced during a study of OX40 agonist ivuxolimab in advanced cancers. Study background: The mean age was approximately 60 years, ranging from about 23 to 79, with 65% to 90% of participants male.

The method was immunoSEQ multiplex PCR; TCRdb's version includes in-frame clones alone and lacks a portion of them. Among 60,000 to 85,000 clones listed, 60% to 80% were seen once. Study results and caveats: At 0.1 to 3.0 mg/kg, clonal expansion of CD4+ and CD8+ blood T cells had occurred by week 6.

The CDR3 runs 13 residues. The ends were cut back, 0 bases at V and 1 base at J, with 2 bases in the middle. Per germline, CDR1 SGHTS and CDR2 YDEGEE. On this clone itself: Its antigen is not identified.

This sequence was found in an adult with an advanced solid tumor such as melanoma, head and neck, liver or kidney cancer. The chain combines TRBV5-8 with TRBJ1-5; D gene ambiguous. This sample comprised CD4+ or CD8+ T cells sorted from blood, obtained in a trial of the OX40 agonist ivuxolimab. The CDR3 spells CASSLASNQPQHF. In DNA, the CDR3 is TGTGCCAGCAGCTTGGCCAGCAATCAGCCCCAGCATTTT.